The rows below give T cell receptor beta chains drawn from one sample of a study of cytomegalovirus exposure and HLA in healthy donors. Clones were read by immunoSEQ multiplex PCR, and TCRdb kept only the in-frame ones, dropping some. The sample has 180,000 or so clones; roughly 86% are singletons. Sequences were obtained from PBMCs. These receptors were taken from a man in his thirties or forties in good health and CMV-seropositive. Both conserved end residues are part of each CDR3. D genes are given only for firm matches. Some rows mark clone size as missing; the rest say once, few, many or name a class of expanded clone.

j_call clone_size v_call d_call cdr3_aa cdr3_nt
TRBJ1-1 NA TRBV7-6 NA CASTPPTGMNTEAFF TGTGCCAGCACCCCCCCTACAGGGATGAACACTGAAGCTTTCTTT
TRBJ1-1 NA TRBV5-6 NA CASSRRDRGTEAFF TGTGCCAGCAGCCGTCGGGACCGGGGCACTGAAGCTTTCTTT
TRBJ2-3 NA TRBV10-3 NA CAISPRGSPSTDTQYF TGTGCCATCAGTCCTCGGGGAAGCCCTAGCACAGATACGCAGTATTTT
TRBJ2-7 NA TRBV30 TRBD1 CAWSKWDRVRTGAYEQYF TGTGCCTGGAGTAAATGGGACAGGGTTCGGACTGGGGCCTACGAGCAGTACTTC
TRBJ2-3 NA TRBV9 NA CASSVGLPPSTDTQYF TGTGCCAGCAGCGTAGGGCTTCCGCCTAGCACAGATACGCAGTATTTT
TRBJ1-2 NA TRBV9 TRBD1 CASSFRDSLNYGYTF TGTGCCAGCAGCTTCCGGGACAGCCTGAACTATGGCTACACCTTC
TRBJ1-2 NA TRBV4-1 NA CASSQERVFHYGYTF TGCGCCAGCAGCCAAGAACGGGTATTTCACTATGGCTACACCTTC
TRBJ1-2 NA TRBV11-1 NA CASSLDQEHGYTF TGTGCCAGCAGCTTAGACCAGGAGCATGGCTACACCTTC
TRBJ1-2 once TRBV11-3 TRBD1 CASSLGTGYGYTF TGTGCCAGCAGTCTTGGGACAGGCTATGGCTACACCTTC
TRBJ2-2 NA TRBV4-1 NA CASSHLGADTGELFF TGCGCCAGCAGCCACCTAGGCGCGGACACCGGGGAGCTGTTTTTT
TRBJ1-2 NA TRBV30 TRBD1 CAWGGQIYGYTF TGTGCCTGGGGGGGACAGATCTATGGCTACACCTTC
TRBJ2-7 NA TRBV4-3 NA CASSQDRKTSYEQYF TGCGCCAGCAGCCAAGATCGGAAGACCTCCTACGAGCAGTACTTC
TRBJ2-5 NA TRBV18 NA CASSPVGETQYF TGTGCCAGCTCACCAGTGGGAGAGACCCAGTACTTC
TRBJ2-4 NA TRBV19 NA CASRDALAKNIQYF TGTGCCAGTAGGGACGCCTTAGCCAAAAACATTCAGTACTTC
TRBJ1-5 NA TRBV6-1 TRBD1 CASRGQGNQPQHF TGTGCCAGCCGGGGACAGGGCAATCAGCCCCAGCATTTT
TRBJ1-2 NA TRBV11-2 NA CASSLAGLRYGYTF TGTGCCAGCAGCTTGGCCGGGCTGCGCTATGGCTACACCTTC
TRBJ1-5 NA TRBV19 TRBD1 CASRRDRGAFVAPQHF TGTGCCAGTAGACGGGACAGGGGGGCCTTTGTTGCGCCCCAGCATTTT
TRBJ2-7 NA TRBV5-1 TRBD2 CASSLVPSGIHEQYF TGCGCCAGCAGCTTGGTCCCTAGCGGGATCCACGAGCAGTACTTC
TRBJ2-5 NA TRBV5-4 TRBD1 CASSLVLSWTGGGKTQYF TGTGCCAGCAGCTTGGTTCTTAGTTGGACAGGGGGCGGAAAGACCCAGTACTTC
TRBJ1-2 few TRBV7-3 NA CASSLTPPGVDGYTF TGTGCCAGCAGCTTAACGCCCCCAGGGGTGGATGGCTACACCTTC
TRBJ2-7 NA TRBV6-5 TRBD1 CASSPDRSPSREQYF TGTGCCAGCAGTCCGGACAGGTCTCCTTCGCGAGAGCAGTACTTC
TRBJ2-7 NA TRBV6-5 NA CASSWQYEQYF TGTGCCAGCAGTTGGCAATACGAGCAGTACTTC
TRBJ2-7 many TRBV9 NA CASSVTGQQSSYEQYF TGTGCCAGCAGCGTAACCGGACAGCAGAGCTCCTACGAGCAGTACTTC
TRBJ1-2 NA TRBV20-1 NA CSAGDRGYTF TGCAGTGCCGGAGATCGAGGCTACACCTTC
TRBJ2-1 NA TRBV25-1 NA CASSEMGAGTYNEQFF TGTGCCAGCAGTGAAATGGGCGCGGGGACCTACAATGAGCAGTTCTTC
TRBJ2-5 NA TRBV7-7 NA CASSPLGVAETQYF TGTGCTAGCAGCCCTCTGGGGGTGGCGGAGACCCAGTACTTC
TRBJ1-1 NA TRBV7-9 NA CASSLFSANTEAFF TGTGCCAGCAGCTTATTCAGTGCGAACACTGAAGCTTTCTTT
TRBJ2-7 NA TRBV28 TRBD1 CASRLTPGQGLWEQYF TGTGCCAGCAGACTAACCCCGGGACAGGGACTTTGGGAGCAGTACTTC
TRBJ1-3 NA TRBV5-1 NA CASSFSVSAEGNTIYF TGCGCCAGCAGCTTTTCGGTCAGCGCAGAGGGAAACACCATATATTTT
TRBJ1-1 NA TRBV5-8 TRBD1 CASSLSPQGVRFAEAFF TGTGCCAGCAGCTTGAGTCCGCAGGGGGTTCGATTCGCTGAAGCTTTCTTT
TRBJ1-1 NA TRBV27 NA CASSFLGGLMNTEAFF TGTGCCAGCAGTTTTTTGGGAGGGCTAATGAACACTGAAGCTTTCTTT
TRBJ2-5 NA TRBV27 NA CASSLTLQETQYF TGTGCCAGCAGTTTGACACTACAAGAGACCCAGTACTTC
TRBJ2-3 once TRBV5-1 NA CASSPATLADTQYF TGCGCCAGCAGCCCGGCGACTCTAGCAGATACGCAGTATTTT
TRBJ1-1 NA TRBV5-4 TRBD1 CASSFGSTGTFGTEAFF TGTGCCAGCAGCTTTGGATCGACAGGGACCTTTGGCACTGAAGCTTTCTTT
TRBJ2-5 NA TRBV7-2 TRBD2 CASSTPLAGYETQYF TGTGCCAGCAGCACTCCACTAGCGGGATATGAGACCCAGTACTTC
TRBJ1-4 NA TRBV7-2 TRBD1 CASSYVSGTGEKLFF TGTGCCAGCAGCTACGTATCTGGGACAGGCGAAAAACTGTTTTTT
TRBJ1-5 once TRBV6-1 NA CASSEMTGNSNQPQHF TGTGCCAGCAGTGAAATGACGGGGAATAGCAATCAGCCCCAGCATTTT
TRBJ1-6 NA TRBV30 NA CACYPGSYNSPLHF TGTGCCTGTTACCCGGGTTCCTATAATTCACCCCTCCACTTT
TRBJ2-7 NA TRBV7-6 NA CASSTWGEQYF TGTGCCAGCAGCACCTGGGGCGAGCAGTACTTC
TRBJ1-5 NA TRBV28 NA CASRPSSGSNQPQHF TGTGCCAGCAGGCCCTCGAGTGGAAGCAATCAGCCCCAGCATTTT
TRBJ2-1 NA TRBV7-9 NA CASSLEEVSSQFF TGTGCCAGCAGCTTAGAAGAAGTGAGCTCCCAGTTCTTC
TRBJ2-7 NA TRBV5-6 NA CASSLVSGGLYEQYF TGTGCCAGCAGCTTGGTTAGTGGGGGGCTGTACGAGCAGTACTTC
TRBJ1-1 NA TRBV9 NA CASSTPGQLEAFF TGTGCCAGCAGCACACCGGGACAACTTGAAGCTTTCTTT
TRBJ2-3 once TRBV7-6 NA CASSLSALSSTDTQYF TGTGCCAGCAGCTTATCGGCGTTATCTAGCACAGATACGCAGTATTTT
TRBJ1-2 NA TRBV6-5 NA CASSYSGHINYGYTF TGTGCCAGCAGTTACTCGGGACATATTAACTATGGCTACACCTTC
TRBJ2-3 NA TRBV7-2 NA CASSLMGLTDTQYF TGTGCCAGCAGCTTAATGGGCCTCACAGATACGCAGTATTTT
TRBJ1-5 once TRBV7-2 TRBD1 CASSPLTGSPNQPQHF TGTGCCAGCAGCCCACTGACAGGGAGTCCTAATCAGCCCCAGCATTTT
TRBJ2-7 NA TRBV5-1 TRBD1 CASSSPGGLKDEQYF TGCGCCAGCAGCTCACCAGGGGGTCTCAAAGACGAGCAGTACTTC
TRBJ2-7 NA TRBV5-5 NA CASSLQGGDVSYEQYF TGTGCCAGCAGCTTGCAGGGCGGGGATGTGTCCTACGAGCAGTACTTC